This T cell receptor beta chain was found in a study of Ad26.COV2.S vaccination and SARS-CoV-2 variants. Treatment indicated: some 19 received Ad26.COV2.S at low or high dose, single or two shots; about five received placebo; per-sample allocation not given. All samples were drawn on day 63, counting from the first vaccine or placebo injection. Boston supplied an adult donor aged 18-55 years. Sequencing used immunoSEQ multiplex PCR; TCRdb keeps in-frame clones, though not all of them. Seen here are about 400,000 clones, about four fifths observed once, and the top ten hold about 7.1%. CDR3 length: 11 residues. The V end lost 1 base, the J end lost 8 bases, and 2 bases lay between the germline ends. The germline V gene has CDR1 KGHSH and CDR2 LQKENI.

The chain uses TRBV18 and TRBJ2-2; D is undetermined. The specimen comprised peripheral blood, sampled in a trial of Ad26.COV2.S vaccine versus placebo. The sequence was collected from a person aged 18-65 years who received the Ad26.COV2.S COVID-19 vaccine or a placebo. This chain's CDR3 is CASSPQGELFF. CDR3 sequence (DNA): TGTGCCAGCTCACCACAAGGGGAGCTGTTTTTT. The whole variable domain, filled in from reference TRBV18 and TRBJ2-2, reads NAGVMQNPRHLVRRRGQEARLRCSPMKGHSHVYWYRQLPEEGLKFMVYLQKENIIDESGMPKERFSAEFPKEGPSILRIQQVVRGDSAAYFCASSPQGELFFGEGSRLTVL.